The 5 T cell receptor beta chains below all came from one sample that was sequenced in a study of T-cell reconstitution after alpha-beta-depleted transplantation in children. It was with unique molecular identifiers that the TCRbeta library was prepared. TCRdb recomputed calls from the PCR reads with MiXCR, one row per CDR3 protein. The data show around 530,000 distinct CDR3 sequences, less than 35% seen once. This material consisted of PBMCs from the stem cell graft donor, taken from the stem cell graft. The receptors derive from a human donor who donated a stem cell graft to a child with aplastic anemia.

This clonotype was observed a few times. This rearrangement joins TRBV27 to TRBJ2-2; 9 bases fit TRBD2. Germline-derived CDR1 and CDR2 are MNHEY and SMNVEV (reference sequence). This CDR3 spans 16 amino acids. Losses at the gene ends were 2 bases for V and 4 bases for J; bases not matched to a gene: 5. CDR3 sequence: CASSLLGAGGTGELFF. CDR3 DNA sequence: TGTGCCAGCAGTTTACTCGGAGCGGGGGGCACCGGGGAGCTGTTTTTT.

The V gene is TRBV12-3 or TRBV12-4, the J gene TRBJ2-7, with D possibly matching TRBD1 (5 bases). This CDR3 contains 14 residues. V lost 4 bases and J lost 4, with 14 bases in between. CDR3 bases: TGTGCCAGCAGTTCGAAGGTTAAGGGGTACGAGCAGTACTTC. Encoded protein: CASSSKVKGYEQYF.

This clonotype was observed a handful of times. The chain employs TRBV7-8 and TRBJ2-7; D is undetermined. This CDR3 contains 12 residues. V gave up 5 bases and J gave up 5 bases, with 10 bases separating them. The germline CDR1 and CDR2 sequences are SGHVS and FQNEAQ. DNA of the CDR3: TGTGCCAGCAGCAGGCTAGAGAACGAGCAGTACTTC. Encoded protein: CASSRLENEQYF. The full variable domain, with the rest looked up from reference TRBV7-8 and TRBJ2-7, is GAGVSQSPRYKVAKRGQDVALRCDPISGHVSLFWYQQALGQGPEFLTYFQNEAQLDKSGLPSDRFFAERPEGSVSTLKIQRTQQEDSAVYLCASSRLENEQYFGPGTRLTVT.

The CDR3 DNA reads as TGCAGCTACGCAGTAGGATCCACCGGGGAGCTGTTTTTT. As protein: CSYAVGSTGELFF. The V and J genes are TRBV29-1 and TRBJ2-2; D call uncertain. Germline V gives CDR1 SQVTM, CDR2 ANQGSEA. The length of the CDR3 is 13 residues. Trimming removed 8 bases at V and 4 bases at J, with 14 bases between.

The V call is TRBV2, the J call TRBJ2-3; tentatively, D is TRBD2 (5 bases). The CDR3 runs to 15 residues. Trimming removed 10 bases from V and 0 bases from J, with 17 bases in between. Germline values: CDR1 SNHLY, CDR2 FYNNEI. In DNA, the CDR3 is TGTGCCACCAAAAGAGAAGGACTGAGCACAGATACGCAGTATTTT. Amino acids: CATKREGLSTDTQYF.